These T cell receptor beta chains were read from a single sample in a study of shared clonotypes between healthy human individuals. The protocol was immunoSEQ multiplex PCR, while the TCRdb copy is restricted to in-frame clones and leaves out a portion. The repertoire holds about 2.3 million clones, just over 90% seen once, with roughly 0.36% in the top ten. The sequenced sample was naive CD4+ T cells from PBMCs. All receptors derive from a man aged 18 to 29 in good health. Some clones in this sample may be carry-over from other donors' samples. The CDR3 runs from the conserved cysteine through the conserved F or W. Fields, in order: V gene, clone size, J gene, D gene, CDR3 protein, CDR3 DNA. D genes are given only for firm matches. Not all rows give a size; the values are once, few, many and, for expanded clones, a class.

>TRBV7-9|NA|TRBJ2-2|NA
CASRSTEHNTGELFF
TGTGCCAGCAGGTCGACAGAGCATAACACCGGGGAGCTGTTTTTT
>TRBV6-7|NA|TRBJ2-1|TRBD2
CASSSLAGGNNEQFF
TGTGCCAGCAGTTCCCTAGCGGGAGGCAACAATGAGCAGTTCTTC
>TRBV30|NA|TRBJ2-1|TRBD1
CAGSKWDRRQNEQFF
TGTGCCGGGAGTAAATGGGACAGGCGACAAAATGAGCAGTTCTTC
>TRBV6-1|NA|TRBJ1-1|NA
CASSETGYRSFEAFF
TGTGCCAGCAGTGAAACAGGGTACCGCTCCTTTGAAGCTTTCTTT
>TRBV6-1|NA|TRBJ2-2|NA
CASSIHREGELFF
TGTGCCAGCAGTATCCACAGGGAGGGGGAGCTGTTTTTT
>TRBV5-1|NA|TRBJ2-5|NA
CASSHDRPRETQYF
TGCGCCAGCAGCCATGACCGGCCAAGGGAGACCCAGTACTTC
>TRBV6-8|NA|TRBJ2-7|TRBD1
CARQQRPGQGSFEQYF
TGTGCCAGACAACAGAGACCGGGACAGGGATCCTTCGAGCAGTACTTC
>TRBV5-1|NA|TRBJ1-3|NA
CASSLEGGNTIYF
TGCGCCAGCAGCTTGGAGGGAGGAAACACCATATATTTT
>TRBV28|NA|TRBJ2-1|NA
CASSFGRARSYNEQFF
TGTGCCAGCAGTTTTGGTAGGGCGAGGTCCTACAATGAGCAGTTCTTC
>TRBV6-6|NA|TRBJ2-4|TRBD1
CASSYSTGGGSIQYF
TGTGCCAGCAGTTACTCGACAGGGGGCGGGAGCATTCAGTACTTC
>TRBV18|once|TRBJ1-1|NA
CASSPQGLNTEAFF
TGTGCCAGCTCACCCCAGGGGCTGAACACTGAAGCTTTCTTT
>TRBV11-2|NA|TRBJ1-5|TRBD1
CASSLTGNQPQHF
TGTGCCAGCAGCTTGACAGGGAACCAGCCCCAGCATTTT
>TRBV7-8|NA|TRBJ1-3|TRBD1
CASSLLGQGAGNTIYF
TGTGCCAGCAGCTTGCTAGGACAGGGAGCCGGAAACACCATATATTTT
>TRBV5-4|NA|TRBJ1-2|TRBD1
CASSLGTGGSKLGYTF
TGTGCCAGCAGCTTAGGGACAGGGGGCAGTAAGTTAGGCTACACCTTC
>TRBV9|NA|TRBJ2-7|NA
CASSGTGNYEQYF
TGTGCCAGCAGCGGCACAGGCAACTACGAGCAGTACTTC
>TRBV7-2|NA|TRBJ1-1|NA
CASRVQGVGTEAFF
TGTGCCAGCAGGGTACAGGGAGTGGGAACTGAAGCTTTCTTT
>TRBV7-2|few|TRBJ2-3|NA
CASSFTDTQYF
TGTGCCAGCAGCTTCACAGATACGCAGTATTTT
>TRBV5-1|NA|TRBJ1-4|NA
CASSAQGATNEKLFF
TGCGCCAGCAGCGCGCAGGGAGCAACTAATGAAAAACTGTTTTTT
>TRBV5-1|NA|TRBJ2-5|NA
CASSLTAETQYF
TGCGCCAGCAGCTTGACCGCGGAGACCCAGTACTTC
>TRBV21-1|NA|TRBJ1-1|NA
CASGVGTEAFF
TGTGCCAGCGGGGTGGGAACTGAAGCTTTCTTT
>TRBV5-1|NA|TRBJ2-7|TRBD1
CASSFGTGSNEQYF
TGCGCCAGCAGCTTCGGGACAGGAAGCAACGAGCAGTACTTC
>TRBV4-2|NA|TRBJ2-7|NA
CASSQKGSYEQYF
TGTGCCAGCAGCCAAAAGGGGTCCTACGAGCAGTACTTC
>TRBV5-1|NA|TRBJ2-5|TRBD2
CASFLAGVEETQYF
TGCGCCAGCTTTCTAGCGGGAGTGGAGGAGACCCAGTACTTC
>TRBV5-4|NA|TRBJ2-1|NA
CASSPNRLERAYNEQFF
TGTGCCAGCAGCCCAAACCGACTAGAAAGGGCCTACAATGAGCAGTTCTTC
>TRBV14|NA|TRBJ2-7|NA
CASSQGLSYEQYF
TGTGCCAGCAGCCAGGGACTCTCCTACGAGCAGTACTTC
>TRBV7-9|NA|TRBJ2-3|NA
CASSQSVWGRRGDTQYF
TGTGCCAGCAGCCAGTCCGTATGGGGGAGGAGGGGAGATACGCAGTATTTT
>TRBV28|NA|TRBJ1-2|TRBD1
CASSLTGADYGYTF
TGTGCCAGTTCCCTTACAGGGGCCGACTATGGCTACACCTTC
>TRBV6-1|NA|TRBJ2-7|TRBD2
CASSGSTSVSSYEQYF
TGTGCCAGCAGTGGATCAACTAGCGTCAGCTCCTACGAGCAGTACTTC
>TRBV6-1|once|TRBJ1-4|TRBD1
CASLFWTGGEKLFF
TGTGCCAGCTTGTTTTGGACAGGGGGTGAAAAACTGTTTTTT
>TRBV10-3|NA|TRBJ2-3|TRBD2
CAISAGLAGEPTDTQYF
TGTGCCATCAGTGCCGGACTAGCGGGAGAACCCACAGATACGCAGTATTTT
>TRBV19|NA|TRBJ2-5|NA
CASSNSGEVRKETQYF
TGTGCCAGTAGTAATTCGGGAGAGGTGAGGAAAGAGACCCAGTACTTC
>TRBV5-1|NA|TRBJ2-7|TRBD2
CASSFGLAGGPYEQYF
TGCGCCAGCAGCTTTGGCCTAGCGGGAGGACCCTACGAGCAGTACTTC
>TRBV11-2|NA|TRBJ1-4|NA
CASSSSVGTTNEKLFF
TGTGCCAGCAGCTCCTCCGTGGGGACAACTAATGAAAAACTGTTTTTT
>TRBV15|NA|TRBJ2-2|NA
CATSRLKDTGELFF
TGTGCCACCAGCAGGTTGAAGGACACCGGGGAGCTGTTTTTT
>TRBV27|NA|TRBJ1-2|NA
CASSPWGYTF
TGTGCCAGCAGCCCGTGGGGCTACACCTTC
>TRBV11-2|once|TRBJ2-5|NA
CASSPIKLKETQYF
TGTGCCAGCAGCCCCATAAAGTTGAAGGAGACCCAGTACTTC
>TRBV29-1|NA|TRBJ1-1|NA
CSVEGGESPEAFF
TGCAGCGTTGAAGGTGGGGAATCCCCAGAAGCTTTCTTT
>TRBV4-1|NA|TRBJ2-1|NA
CASSLMPGIALEQFF
TGCGCCAGCAGCCTCATGCCGGGTATCGCCCTTGAGCAGTTCTTC
>TRBV2|NA|TRBJ2-7|NA
CASSERRGWYEQYF
TGTGCCAGCAGTGAACGGAGGGGGTGGTACGAGCAGTACTTC
>TRBV18|NA|TRBJ2-1|TRBD1
CASSRGQGALDEQFF
TGTGCCAGCTCCCGGGGACAGGGGGCGCTCGATGAGCAGTTCTTC